Presented here are 32 T cell receptor beta chains from one specimen sequenced in a study of T cell repertoires in cytomegalovirus infection. MiXCR was run by TCRdb on the reads, yielding one entry per CDR3 protein. The sample records 140,000 to 150,000 distinct CDR3 sequences, roughly 32% being singletons. What these receptors recognize is not known. The sample was CD8+ T cells from cultured PBMCs, taken from culture after CMV antigen stimulation. These receptors were taken from a human donor in good health (CMV status not recorded). Some clones in this sample may be carry-over from other donors' samples.

This clonotype was seen a few times. This chain uses TRBV7-2 with TRBJ2-5; D is perhaps TRBD1 or TRBD2 (6 bases each). CDR3 length equals 15 residues. Germline V lookup: CDR1 SGHTA, CDR2 FQGNSA. Trimming left V 2 bases short and J 4 bases short, with 14 bases between. The CDR3: CASSLLQGRRETQYF. Here the CDR3 DNA reads TGTGCCAGCAGCTTACTGCAGGGGAGGAGAGAGACCCAGTACTTC.

The chain employs TRBV4-1 and TRBJ2-5; 15 nucleotides align to TRBD2. Germline V gene sequence: CDR1 MGHRA, CDR2 YSYEKL. The ends lost 1 base at V and 4 bases at J; junction bases unmatched: 4. This CDR3 contains 17 residues. CDR3 loop: CASSQGTSGGALETQYF. CDR3 nucleotides: TGCGCCAGCAGCCAAGGGACTAGCGGGGGGGCTTTAGAGACCCAGTACTTC.

The rearrangement links TRBV12-3 or TRBV12-4 to TRBJ1-5, with unresolved D. CDR3 length equals 13 residues. The V end was cut by 2 bases, the J end by 5 bases, with 7 bases between. CDR3 loop: CASSLRLDQPQHF. The CDR3 DNA reads TGTGCCAGCAGTTTACGGTTAGATCAGCCCCAGCATTTT.

The table lists this clonotype with many counts. The chain recombines TRBV4-1 with TRBJ2-1; 12 bases are shared with TRBD2. CDR1 and CDR2 from the germline V gene are MGHRA and YSYEKL. This CDR3 is 20 amino acids long. Trimming at V came to 4 bases and at J to 1 base, leaving 14 bases not matched to a gene. The CDR3 nucleotides are TGCGCCAGCAGCCCCGGCGGGGCTAGCGGGGGGGCCGGGTCCTACAATGAGCAGTTCTTC. Translating gives CASSPGGASGGAGSYNEQFF.

Only a few counts were recorded for this clonotype. The chain employs TRBV7-2 and TRBJ1-2; TRBD1 is a possible D gene (6 bases). This CDR3 contains 13 residues. With 4 bases removed from V and 8 bases from J, the gap between germline ends came to 14 bases. CDR1 is SGHTA and CDR2 is FQGNSA in the germline V gene. CDR3 amino acids: CASSYTGYQGYTF. The CDR3 region has the DNA TGTGCCAGCAGCTATACAGGGTACCAAGGCTACACCTTC.

This clonotype came up a few times. V and J are TRBV7-9 and TRBJ2-5; D perhaps matches TRBD1 (6 bases). The germline V gene has CDR1 SEHNR and CDR2 FQNEAQ (reference sequence). The CDR3 runs to 13 residues. The germline V and J ends were trimmed by 6 bases and 4 bases, with 12 bases remaining between them. DNA of the CDR3: TGTGCCAGCAGAACAGGGTCGGGAGAGACCCAGTACTTC. Residues: CASRTGSGETQYF. Complete variable domain (other parts from reference TRBV7-9 and TRBJ2-5): DTGVSQNPRHKITKRGQNVTFRCDPISEHNRLYWYRQTLGQGPEFLTYFQNEAQLEKSRLLSDRFSAERPKGSFSTLEIQRTEQGDSAMYLCASRTGSGETQYFGPGTRLLVL.

This clonotype has a handful of counts. V gene TRBV27 combines with J gene TRBJ2-3; maybe TRBD1 (6 bases). V lost 5 bases and J 1 base, leaving 13 bases between the germline ends. CDR3 length: 15 residues. From germline, CDR1 is MNHEY and CDR2 SMNVEV (reference sequence). CDR3 region: CASSIARGRTDTQYF. The CDR3, as DNA: TGTGCCAGCAGTATAGCCAGGGGACGCACAGATACGCAGTATTTT.

The V call is TRBV2, the J call TRBJ2-7; D possibly matches TRBD1 or TRBD2 (5 bases each). Deletions cut 6 bases from V and 6 bases from J, with 12 bases between. The CDR3 extends over 12 amino acids. Germline CDR1 SNHLY, CDR2 FYNNEI. Written as DNA, the CDR3 is TGTGCCAGCAGAGCCACAGGAGGCGAGCAGTACTTC. Amino acids: CASRATGGEQYF.

V is TRBV7-2 and J is TRBJ2-1; 9 positions agree with TRBD2. Germline trimming cut 8 bases from V and 8 bases from J; bases unmatched to any gene: 13. The germline V gene encodes CDR1 SGHTA and CDR2 FQGNSA. CDR3 length: 15 amino acids. CDR3 nucleotides: TGTGCCAGCCTCTGGCGGGGGGGGCGAAGGGATGAGCAGTTCTTC. It encodes CASLWRGGRRDEQFF.

In this sample, this clonotype turned up many times. This rearrangement joins TRBV12-3 or TRBV12-4 to TRBJ1-1; D call uncertain. This CDR3 contains 12 residues. The V and J ends lost 2 bases and 6 bases respectively, with 7 bases between them. The CDR3 bases are TGTGCCAGCAGTTTATACGGAGCTGAAGCTTTCTTT. As protein: CASSLYGAEAFF.

The chain employs TRBV7-9 and TRBJ1-2; 8 bases fit TRBD1. The CDR3 totals 14 residues. CDR1 and CDR2 from the germline V gene are SEHNR and FQNEAQ (reference sequence). Germline trimming cut 5 bases from V and 6 bases from J; bases unmatched to any gene: 8. In nucleotides, the CDR3 is TGTGCCAGCAGCCCCAGGGGGCTTTTGGATGGCTACACCTTC. Translated, it gives CASSPRGLLDGYTF.

This clonotype has just a few counts. The V and J genes are TRBV14 and TRBJ1-1, with a weak D call TRBD1 (5 bases). Germline V gene sequence: CDR1 SGHDN, CDR2 FVKESK. V was shortened by 6 bases and J by 1 base, with 9 bases between the two germline ends. This CDR3 spans 13 amino acids. CDR3 sequence (DNA): TGTGCCAGCAGGCACGGGGGGAACACTGAAGCTTTCTTT. The encoded protein is CASRHGGNTEAFF.

This chain joins TRBV7-4 and TRBJ2-7; 14 bases map to TRBD2. V gave up 4 bases and J gave up 6 bases; unmatched junction bases: 2. This CDR3 comprises 14 residues. From germline, CDR1 is SGHVT and CDR2 SQSDAQ. The CDR3 region has the DNA TGTGCCAGCAGCTCGGGACTAGCGGGGGTCGAGCAGTACTTC. As protein: CASSSGLAGVEQYF.

The chain has TRBV20-1 and TRBJ2-1; D might be TRBD2 (5 bases). Germline V gene data show CDR1 as DFQATT and CDR2 as SNEGSKA (reference sequence). Trimming shortened V by 0 bases and J by 2 bases, and 11 bases separated the two germline ends. CDR3 size: 15 residues. This CDR3 reads CSAREASSTYNEQFF. In DNA form, the CDR3 reads TGCAGTGCTAGAGAGGCTAGCTCTACCTACAATGAGCAGTTCTTC.

The genes are TRBV5-1 and TRBJ2-7; D gene unclear. The CDR3 contains 13 residues. Trimming shortened V by 2 bases and J by 6 bases, and 12 bases separated the two germline ends. From germline, CDR1 is SGHRS and CDR2 YFSETQ. As DNA, the CDR3 is TGCGCCAGCAGCTTTGACGAGATAAGCGAGCAGTACTTC. Amino acids: CASSFDEISEQYF.

The chain uses TRBV5-4 and TRBJ1-5, with TRBD1 as a possible D gene (6 bases). The CDR3 contains 15 residues. Germline loops: CDR1 SGHNT, CDR2 YYREEE (reference sequence). V shed 3 bases and J shed 2 bases, with 12 bases lying between them. The CDR3 protein is CASSWGPGGNQPQHF. In DNA form, the CDR3 reads TGTGCCAGCAGCTGGGGGCCCGGGGGCAATCAGCCCCAGCATTTT.

The chain carries TRBV12-3 or TRBV12-4 and TRBJ1-1, with 7 bases that match TRBD1. CDR3 length: 13 amino acids. J gave up 8 bases and V 5 bases, and 8 bases lay outside the gene matches. In nucleotides, the CDR3 is TGTGCCAGCAGTGAACAGGGGCCGATAGAAGCTTTCTTT. Residues: CASSEQGPIEAFF.

V gene TRBV12-3 or TRBV12-4 combines with J gene TRBJ2-5, with 7 bases matching TRBD2. There are 14 residues in the CDR3. The ends lost 3 bases at V and 2 bases at J; junction bases unmatched: 3. The CDR3 coding sequence is TGTGCCAGCAGTTTCCGGGACTATCAAGAGACCCAGTACTTC. It yields the protein CASSFRDYQETQYF.

This clonotype was seen only a few times. This rearrangement joins TRBV7-9 to TRBJ1-5, with 10 positions matching TRBD1. Germline values: CDR1 SEHNR, CDR2 FQNEAQ (reference sequence). J lost 1 base, V lost 0 bases, and 3 bases had no gene match. The CDR3 spans 17 residues. CDR3 loop: CASSLATGGLSNQPQHF. As DNA, the CDR3 is TGTGCCAGCAGCTTAGCGACAGGGGGCTTAAGCAATCAGCCCCAGCATTTT. Full variable domain (missing parts from reference TRBV7-9 and TRBJ1-5): DTGVSQNPRHKITKRGQNVTFRCDPISEHNRLYWYRQTLGQGPEFLTYFQNEAQLEKSRLLSDRFSAERPKGSFSTLEIQRTEQGDSAMYLCASSLATGGLSNQPQHFGDGTRLSIL.

This clonotype was picked up many times. The rearrangement uses TRBV7-9 and TRBJ1-5; D remains ambiguous. CDR1 SEHNR and CDR2 FQNEAQ come from the germline V gene (reference sequence). The CDR3 has 14 residues. Trimming removed 5 bases from V and 0 bases from J, with 8 bases in between. The CDR3 is CASSKTNSNQPQHF. The CDR3 DNA reads TGTGCCAGCAGCAAGACTAATAGCAATCAGCCCCAGCATTTT.

This clonotype occurred many times. The rearrangement links TRBV12-3 or TRBV12-4 to TRBJ2-1, with 8 bases identical to TRBD1. The CDR3 has 23 residues. The junction had 26 bases not matched to a gene; V was cut back by 4 bases and J by 0 bases. CDR3 residues: CASSSFRPLPRDRITNSYNEQFF. The CDR3 DNA is TGTGCCAGCAGTTCTTTTCGACCCTTGCCCCGGGACAGGATAACGAACTCCTACAATGAGCAGTTCTTC.

The J gene is TRBJ1-3, the V gene TRBV20-1, with a weak D call TRBD1 (5 bases). The ends were cut back, 0 bases at V and 4 bases at J, with 16 bases in the middle. The CDR3 runs to 16 residues. The germline V gene has CDR1 DFQATT and CDR2 SNEGSKA (reference sequence). CDR3 DNA sequence: TGCAGTGCTAGAGATCGCAGGGTTTTTACGGGAAACACCATATATTTT. Translation gives CSARDRRVFTGNTIYF.

This clonotype occurred a few times. The genes are TRBV19 and TRBJ2-5; D gene uncertain. The CDR3 totals 14 residues. From germline, CDR1 is LNHDA and CDR2 SQIVND (reference sequence). V lost 3 bases and J lost 4, with 12 bases in between. CDR3 nucleotides: TGTGCCAGTAGTATTGACTCAGTAACAGAGACCCAGTACTTC. This codes for CASSIDSVTETQYF.

The chain employs TRBV2 and TRBJ2-4, with 10 bases that match TRBD2. After removal of 6 bases from V and 4 bases from J, the junction contained 6 bases not matched to a gene. CDR1 and CDR2 from the germline V gene are SNHLY and FYNNEI. The CDR3 loop spans 15 amino acids. CDR3: CASSFGLAAKNIQYF. CDR3 DNA: TGTGCCAGCAGCTTCGGACTAGCGGCAAAAAACATTCAGTACTTC.

This clonotype came up a few times. J is TRBJ1-1 and V is TRBV29-1, with TRBD1 matching over 8 bases. The CDR3 has 14 amino acids. The V and J ends lost 2 bases and 1 base, in that order; junction bases with no gene match: 3. CDR1 and CDR2 from the germline V gene are SQVTM and ANQGSEA. The CDR3 DNA follows: TGCAGCGTTGAAATCGACAGGGGGAACACTGAAGCTTTCTTT. It encodes CSVEIDRGNTEAFF.

This clonotype has ten or more counts. The chain uses TRBV10-3 and TRBJ2-1; 8 bases map to TRBD2. This CDR3 spans 16 amino acids. The J segment lost 10 bases and the V segment lost 3 bases, leaving 14 bases of the junction unmatched. Germline-derived CDR1 and CDR2 are ENHRY and SYGVKD. The chain's CDR3 is CAISEPAGESNVEQFF. CDR3 sequence (DNA): TGTGCCATCAGTGAACCAGCGGGGGAATCCAATGTAGAGCAGTTCTTC.

This clonotype came up a few times. CDR3 sequence: CASSEVYEKLFF. CDR3 nucleotide sequence: TGTGCCAGCAGTGAAGTTTATGAAAAACTGTTTTTT. The rearrangement links TRBV2 to TRBJ1-4; D not certain. CDR1 SNHLY and CDR2 FYNNEI come from the germline V gene. Trimming left V 1 base short and J 6 bases short, with 3 bases between. This CDR3 is 12 amino acids long. Complete variable domain (other parts from reference TRBV2 and TRBJ1-4): EPEVTQTPSHQVTQMGQEVILRCVPISNHLYFYWYRQILGQKVEFLVSFYNNEISEKSEIFDDQFSVERPDGSNFTLKIRSTKLEDSAMYFCASSEVYEKLFFGSGTQLSVL.

The chain is built from TRBV14 and TRBJ2-1; TRBD2 aligns across 7 bases. Germline V gives CDR1 SGHDN, CDR2 FVKESK. J gave up 2 bases and V 2 bases, and 3 bases lay outside the gene matches. CDR3 size: 15 residues. CDR3: CASSQTAGAYNEQFF. In nucleotides, the CDR3 is TGTGCCAGCAGCCAAACGGCGGGGGCCTACAATGAGCAGTTCTTC.

The rearrangement links TRBV19 to TRBJ1-2; D not resolved. The CDR3 is 17 amino acids. Germline-derived CDR1 and CDR2 are LNHDA and SQIVND (reference sequence). The V and J ends lost 3 bases and 6 bases respectively, with 23 bases between them. The CDR3 loop is CASSIPHGGHLSNGYTF. The DNA of the CDR3 is TGTGCCAGTAGTATCCCACACGGAGGGCACCTATCCAATGGCTACACCTTC.

Many counts were recorded for this clonotype. The chain couples TRBV28 to TRBJ2-2, with 10 bases lining up with TRBD1. Per the germline V gene, CDR1 is MDHEN and CDR2 is SYDVKM. The CDR3 runs 15 residues. The J segment lost 6 bases and the V segment lost 5 bases, leaving 6 bases of the junction unmatched. CDR3 nucleotides: TGTGCCAGCAGTGAGCCGGGACAGGGGTCCGGGGAGCTGTTTTTT. It yields the protein CASSEPGQGSGELFF.

This chain connects TRBV2 to TRBJ1-4, with TRBD1 matching 10 bases. The CDR3 is 14 residues long. Germline V gene sequence: CDR1 SNHLY, CDR2 FYNNEI. The J segment lost 6 bases and the V segment lost 7 bases, leaving 5 bases of the junction unmatched. DNA for the CDR3: TGTGCCAGCAACGCCGGGACAGGGGATGAAAAACTGTTTTTT. Protein: CASNAGTGDEKLFF. The complete variable domain, with remaining parts taken from reference TRBV2 and TRBJ1-4, reads EPEVTQTPSHQVTQMGQEVILRCVPISNHLYFYWYRQILGQKVEFLVSFYNNEISEKSEIFDDQFSVERPDGSNFTLKIRSTKLEDSAMYFCASNAGTGDEKLFFGSGTQLSVL.

The V and J genes are TRBV2 and TRBJ1-1, with D hard to call. Germline V lookup: CDR1 SNHLY, CDR2 FYNNEI. The ends were cut back, 5 bases at V and 11 bases at J, with 18 bases in the middle. The CDR3 has 13 amino acids. CDR3 nucleotides: TGTGCCAGCAGTCGAGACCAATTCCCCGGCGCTTTCTTT. Amino acids: CASSRDQFPGAFF.